This T cell receptor beta chain was obtained from a study of blood T cells in healthy people across ages. The ends were cut back, 3 bases at V and 0 bases at J, with 7 bases in the middle. CDR3 length: 14 amino acids. As regards this clonotype: What it recognizes is unknown.

A second PCR of 7 to 11 cycles used a sample-barcoded 5' primer and a J-beta primer mix. TCRdb ran MiXCR on the 5' RACE reads and lists one entry per CDR3 protein. The data contain some 690,000 distinct CDR3 sequences, approximately 22% of them singletons. Whole-study findings and limits: Older age went with lower TCR beta diversity per million T cells, in a roughly linear way. One million T cells yielded diversity estimates that were considered underestimates.

The TCR was taken from a man in his 70s in good health. J is TRBJ2-3 and V is TRBV12-3 or TRBV12-4; D not resolved. The sample consisted of blood. Written as DNA, the CDR3 is TGTGCCAGCAGTTTTCGTGCTAGCACAGATACGCAGTATTTT. Translation gives CASSFRASTDTQYF.